This TCR beta chain came from a study of cytomegalovirus exposure and HLA in healthy donors. Broader study findings: Among TCR beta chains of equal frequency, HLA-associated ones were more clonally expanded in a later analysis.

On this clone itself: Its antigen is unidentified.

PCR was performed using 60 Vbeta and 13 Jbeta primers. Produced via immunoSEQ multiplex PCR; TCRdb's table is partial and in-frame only. The data contain 150,000 to 200,000 clones, under 80% of them singletons. The source is a woman aged 30 to 39 in good health and CMV-seronegative. The sample comprised PBMCs.

The DNA for the CDR3 is TGTGCCAGCAGTCCCACAGGACTAGCGACCTACGAGCAGTACTTC. Translated, it gives CASSPTGLATYEQYF. J is TRBJ2-7 and V is TRBV27; 9 nucleotides match TRBD2. The CDR3 runs 15 residues. With 5 bases clipped from V and 2 bases from J, the junction kept 7 bases outside the gene matches. Germline-derived CDR1 and CDR2 are MNHEY and SMNVEV (reference sequence).